This T cell receptor beta chain was sequenced for a study of identical twins. This clonotype was recorded only once. No antigen is known for it. Germline V gene sequence: CDR1 SNHLY, CDR2 FYNNEI. This CDR3 has 16 amino acids. V was pared by 4 bases and J by 7 bases, with 6 bases of the junction left unmatched. Each CDR3 protein is one row after TCRdb ran MiXCR on the 5' RACE reads. The data hold 300,000 to 350,000 distinct CDR3 sequences, with 9% to 15% observed a single time. Study-level results: One should note that invariant MAIT and iNKT cells could partly confound zero-insertion analyses. In monozygotic twins, models underestimated the sharing of out-of-frame TCR alpha.

Everyone who gave samples was a healthy Caucasian. The sample also formed part of further work on yellow fever vaccine responses in identical twins. This second study says: It has been reported that, in twins, the vaccine T cell response seemed partly convergent and partly personalized.

This TCR derives from a young woman in good health. This rearrangement joins TRBV2 to TRBJ2-1, with 14 positions matching TRBD2. Sequencing input: CD8+ T cells sorted from blood. In DNA form, the CDR3 reads TGTGCCAGCAGTGGCCCGGGACTAGCGGGGGAGAATGAGCAGTTCTTC. Its translation: CASSGPGLAGENEQFF.